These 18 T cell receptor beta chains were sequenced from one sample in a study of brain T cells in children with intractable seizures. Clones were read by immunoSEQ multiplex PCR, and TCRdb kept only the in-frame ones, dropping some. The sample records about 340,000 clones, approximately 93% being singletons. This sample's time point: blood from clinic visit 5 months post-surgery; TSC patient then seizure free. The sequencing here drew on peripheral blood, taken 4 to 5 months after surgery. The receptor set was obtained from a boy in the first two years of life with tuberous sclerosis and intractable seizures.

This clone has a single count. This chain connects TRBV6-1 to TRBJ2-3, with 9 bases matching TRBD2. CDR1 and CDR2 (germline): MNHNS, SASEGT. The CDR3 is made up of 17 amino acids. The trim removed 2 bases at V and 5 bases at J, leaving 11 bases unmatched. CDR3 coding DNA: TGTGCCAGCAGTGAACTCCTATTAGCGGGGGTGAGAGATACGCAGTATTTT. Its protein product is CASSELLLAGVRDTQYF.

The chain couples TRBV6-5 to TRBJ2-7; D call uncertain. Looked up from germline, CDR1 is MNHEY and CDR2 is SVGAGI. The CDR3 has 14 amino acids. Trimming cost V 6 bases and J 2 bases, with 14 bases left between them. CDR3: CASSPWVSAYEQYF. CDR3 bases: TGTGCCAGCAGCCCCTGGGTCTCCGCCTACGAGCAGTACTTC.

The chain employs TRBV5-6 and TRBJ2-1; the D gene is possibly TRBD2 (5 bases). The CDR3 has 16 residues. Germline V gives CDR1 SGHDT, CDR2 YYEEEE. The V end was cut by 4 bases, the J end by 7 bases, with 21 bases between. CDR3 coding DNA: TGTGCCAGCAGCCAGGAATTAGCGCCCGTGAGGAATGAGCAGTTCTTC. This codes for CASSQELAPVRNEQFF.

CDR3 sequence (DNA): TGCAGCGTTGCCGGGACAGGGGTTACCACTGAAGCTTTCTTT. As protein: CSVAGTGVTTEAFF. The J gene is TRBJ1-1, the V gene TRBV29-1; 10 nucleotides line up with TRBD1. The CDR3 has 14 residues. Germline CDR1 is SQVTM and CDR2 is ANQGSEA. After removal of 4 bases from V and 4 bases from J, the junction contained 6 bases not matched to a gene. Using reference TRBV29-1 and TRBJ1-1 for the parts outside the CDR3, the full variable domain is SAVISQKPSRDICQRGTSLTIQCQVDSQVTMMFWYRQQPGQSLTLIATANQGSEATYESGFVIDKFPISRPNLTFSTLTVSNMSPEDSSIYLCSVAGTGVTTEAFFGQGTRLTVV.

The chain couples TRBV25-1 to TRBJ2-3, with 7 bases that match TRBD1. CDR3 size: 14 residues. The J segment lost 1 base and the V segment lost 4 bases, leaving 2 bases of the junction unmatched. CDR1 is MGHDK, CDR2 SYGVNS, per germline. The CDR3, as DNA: TGTGCCAGCAGTGTAGGACAGGGCACAGATACGCAGTATTTT. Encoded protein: CASSVGQGTDTQYF.

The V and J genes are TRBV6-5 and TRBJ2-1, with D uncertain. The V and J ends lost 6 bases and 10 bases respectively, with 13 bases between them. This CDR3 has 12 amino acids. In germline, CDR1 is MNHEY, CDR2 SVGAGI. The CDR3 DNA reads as TGTGCCAGCAGCCTGACCGCCGGGGAGCAGTTCTTC. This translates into CASSLTAGEQFF.

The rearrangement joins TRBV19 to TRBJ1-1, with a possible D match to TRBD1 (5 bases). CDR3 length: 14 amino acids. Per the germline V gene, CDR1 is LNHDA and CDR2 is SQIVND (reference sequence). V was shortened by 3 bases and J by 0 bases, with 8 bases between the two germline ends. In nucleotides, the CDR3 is TGTGCCAGTAGTATCGACAGTATGAACACTGAAGCTTTCTTT. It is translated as CASSIDSMNTEAFF.

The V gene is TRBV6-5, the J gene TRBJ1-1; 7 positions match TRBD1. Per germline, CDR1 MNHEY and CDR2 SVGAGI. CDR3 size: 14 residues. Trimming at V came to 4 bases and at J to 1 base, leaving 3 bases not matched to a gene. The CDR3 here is CASSLQGKNTEAFF. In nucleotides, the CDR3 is TGTGCCAGCAGTTTACAGGGGAAGAACACTGAAGCTTTCTTT.

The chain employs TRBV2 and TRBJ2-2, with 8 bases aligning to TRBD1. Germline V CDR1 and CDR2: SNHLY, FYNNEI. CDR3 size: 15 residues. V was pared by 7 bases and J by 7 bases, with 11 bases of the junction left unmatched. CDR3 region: CASTDRVLKVGELFF. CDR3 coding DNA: TGTGCCAGCACGGACAGGGTATTGAAGGTCGGGGAGCTGTTTTTT.

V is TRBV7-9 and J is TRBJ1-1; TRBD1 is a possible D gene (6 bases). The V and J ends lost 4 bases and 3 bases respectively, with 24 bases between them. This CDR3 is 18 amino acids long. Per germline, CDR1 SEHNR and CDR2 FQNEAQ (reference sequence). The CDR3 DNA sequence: TGTGCCAGCAGCTCTAACGACCGGGGACACTTTCGGGACACTGAAGCTTTCTTT. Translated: CASSSNDRGHFRDTEAFF. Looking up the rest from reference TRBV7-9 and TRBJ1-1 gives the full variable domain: DTGVSQNPRHKITKRGQNVTFRCDPISEHNRLYWYRQTLGQGPEFLTYFQNEAQLEKSRLLSDRFSAERPKGSFSTLEIQRTEQGDSAMYLCASSSNDRGHFRDTEAFFGQGTRLTVV.

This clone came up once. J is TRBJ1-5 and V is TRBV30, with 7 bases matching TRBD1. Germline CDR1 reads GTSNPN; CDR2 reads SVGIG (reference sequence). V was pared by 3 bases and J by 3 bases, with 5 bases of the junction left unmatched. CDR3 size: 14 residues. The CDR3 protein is CAWRGDSVNQPQHF. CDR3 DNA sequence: TGTGCCTGGAGGGGGGACAGCGTCAATCAGCCCCAGCATTTT.

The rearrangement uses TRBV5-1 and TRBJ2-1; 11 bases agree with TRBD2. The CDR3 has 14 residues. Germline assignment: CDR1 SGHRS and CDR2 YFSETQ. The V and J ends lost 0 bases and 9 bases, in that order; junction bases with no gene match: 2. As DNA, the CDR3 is TGCGCCAGCAGCTTGGGGCTAGCGGGGGGTGAGCAGTTCTTC. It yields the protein CASSLGLAGGEQFF.

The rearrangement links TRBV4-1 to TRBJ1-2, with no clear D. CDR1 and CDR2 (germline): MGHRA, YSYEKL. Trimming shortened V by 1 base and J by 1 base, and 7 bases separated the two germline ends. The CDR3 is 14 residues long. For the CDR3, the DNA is TGCGCCAGCAGCCAAGTCGGGAGTAACTATGGCTACACCTTC. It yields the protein CASSQVGSNYGYTF.

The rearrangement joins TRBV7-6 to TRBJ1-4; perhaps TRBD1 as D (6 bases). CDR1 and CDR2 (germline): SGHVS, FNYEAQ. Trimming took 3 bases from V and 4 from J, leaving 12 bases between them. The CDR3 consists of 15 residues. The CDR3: CASSLGGAVNEKLFF. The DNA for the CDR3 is TGTGCCAGCAGCTTGGGGGGGGCGGTTAATGAAAAACTGTTTTTT.

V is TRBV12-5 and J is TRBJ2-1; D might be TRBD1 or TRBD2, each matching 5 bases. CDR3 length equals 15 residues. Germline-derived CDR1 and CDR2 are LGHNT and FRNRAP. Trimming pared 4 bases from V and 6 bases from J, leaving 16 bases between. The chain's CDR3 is CASGSLPAGSNEQFF. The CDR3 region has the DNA TGTGCTAGTGGTTCCCTTCCCGCAGGGAGCAATGAGCAGTTCTTC.

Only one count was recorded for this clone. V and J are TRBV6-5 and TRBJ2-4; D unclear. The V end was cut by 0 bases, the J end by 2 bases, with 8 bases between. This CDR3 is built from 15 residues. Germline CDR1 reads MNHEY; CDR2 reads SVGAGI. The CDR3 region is CASSYSAAPKNIQYF. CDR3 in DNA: TGTGCCAGCAGTTACTCGGCAGCGCCCAAAAACATTCAGTACTTC.

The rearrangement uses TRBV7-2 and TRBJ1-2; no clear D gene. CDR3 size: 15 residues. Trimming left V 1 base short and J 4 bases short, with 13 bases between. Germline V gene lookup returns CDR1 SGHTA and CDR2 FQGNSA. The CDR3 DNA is TGTGCCAGCAGCTTAGACGGGTTATTGGGCTATGGCTACACCTTC. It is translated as CASSLDGLLGYGYTF.

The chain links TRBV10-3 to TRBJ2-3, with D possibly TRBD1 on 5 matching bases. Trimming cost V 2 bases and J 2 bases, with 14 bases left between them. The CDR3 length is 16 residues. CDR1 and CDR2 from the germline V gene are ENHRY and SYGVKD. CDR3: CAISEGRGPHTDTQYF. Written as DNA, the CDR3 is TGTGCCATCAGTGAGGGTAGGGGTCCCCACACAGATACGCAGTATTTT.